These T cell receptor beta chains were read from a single sample in a study of CD8+CD57+ T cells in acquired aplastic anemia. TCRdb reprocessed the reads via MiXCR and lists one record per CDR3 protein. The repertoire has fewer than 200,000 distinct CDR3 sequences, approximately 40% of them found once; the top ten carry 0.8% to 1.1%. The material sequenced was sorted CD4+, CD8+, or CD8+CD57+ T cells (not recorded which) from PBMCs. Receptor source: a human donor in good health. Both conserved end residues are part of each CDR3. The D gene is left open where the match is weak. Not all rows give a size; the values are once, few, many and, for expanded clones, a class.

d_gene	j_gene	v_gene	abundance	CDR3nt	CDR3aa
TRBD1	TRBJ1-1	TRBV5-5	NA	TGTGCCAGCAGGCACAGGGGGTTGAACACTGAAGCTTTCTTT	CASRHRGLNTEAFF
TRBD2	TRBJ2-7	TRBV20-1	NA	TGCAGTGCGGGTGGTAGCGGGGGGGCCGCCTACGAGCAGTACTTC	CSAGGSGGAAYEQYF
NA	TRBJ1-2	TRBV25-1	many	TGTGCCAGCAGTGACCCGGGGAGGAGTATCTATGGCTACACCTTC	CASSDPGRSIYGYTF
NA	TRBJ1-1	TRBV2	many	TGTGCCAGCAGTGAAAAGGGGGGGAACACTGAAGCTTTCTTT	CASSEKGGNTEAFF
NA	TRBJ1-2	TRBV2	NA	TGTGCCAGCAGGTCGATAGAGGACTATGGCTACACCTTC	CASRSIEDYGYTF
NA	TRBJ1-2	TRBV7-2	NA	TGTGCCAGCAGCTTAGGACAGTATGGCTACACCTTC	CASSLGQYGYTF
TRBD1	TRBJ2-5	TRBV11-1	many	TGTGCCAGCAGCTTAAGGGGGGACAGGGGGGAGACCCAGTACTTC	CASSLRGDRGETQYF
NA	TRBJ2-1	TRBV29-1	NA	TGCAGCGGGGAAGGCGTCAATGAGCAGTTCTTC	CSGEGVNEQFF
NA	TRBJ1-1	TRBV19	NA	TGTGCCAGTAGTATCCCGGGAGGGGAAGCTTTCTTT	CASSIPGGEAFF
TRBD1	TRBJ1-4	TRBV7-9	many	TGTGCCAGCAGCTCCCAGACAGGGGGACTTGAAAAACTGTTTTTT	CASSSQTGGLEKLFF
NA	TRBJ2-7	TRBV6-2/TRBV6-3	few	TGTGCCAGCCCCTCTGGTGGGCAAAACGGCCACGAGCAGTACTTC	CASPSGGQNGHEQYF
NA	TRBJ1-3	TRBV15	NA	TGTGCCACCGGGGGAGCGGGGAACTCTGGAAACACCATATATTTT	CATGGAGNSGNTIYF
TRBD2	TRBJ2-5	TRBV5-6	many	TGTGCCAGCAGCATGAGACTAGCGGGGGGAGAGACCCAGTACTTC	CASSMRLAGGETQYF
NA	TRBJ2-3	TRBV11-2	once	TGTGCCAGCAGCTTTGATAAGCTCCCCGATACGCAGTATTTT	CASSFDKLPDTQYF
NA	TRBJ1-1	TRBV3-1	few	TGTGCCAGCAGCCAACTTCCAGTCCTTGGGGGTGAAGCTTTCTTT	CASSQLPVLGGEAFF
NA	TRBJ1-4	TRBV29-1	few	TGCAGCGTTTTGAGCGAAAAACTGTTTTTT	CSVLSEKLFF
NA	TRBJ2-3	TRBV28	NA	TGTGCCAGCAGAACACCCTTATCAGATACGCAGTATTTT	CASRTPLSDTQYF
NA	TRBJ1-5	TRBV10-3	NA	TGTGCCATCAATAAGGACTTTAATCAGCCCCAGCATTTT	CAINKDFNQPQHF
TRBD1	TRBJ2-7	TRBV7-2	NA	TGTGCCAGCAGCTTATTCACCACAGGGGACGAGCAGTACTTC	CASSLFTTGDEQYF
NA	TRBJ2-5	TRBV7-3	NA	TGTGCCAGCAGCTTAACGTTAGGGGTTGGGGAGACCCAGTACTTC	CASSLTLGVGETQYF
TRBD1	TRBJ1-1	TRBV6-1	many	TGTGCCAGCAGTAACCGGGACAGGAAAATGAACACTGAAGCTTTCTTT	CASSNRDRKMNTEAFF
TRBD1	TRBJ2-7	TRBV5-4	NA	TGTGCCAGCAGCCGGACAGGGGGCATGTACGAGCAGTACTTC	CASSRTGGMYEQYF
NA	TRBJ2-7	TRBV2	NA	TGTGCCAGCGGACAACAGGTCTTGGGTGGTTCTCAGTACTTC	CASGQQVLGGSQYF
TRBD1	TRBJ1-2	TRBV29-1	many	TGCAGCGTTGGGGACAGGGGCTACACCTTC	CSVGDRGYTF
NA	TRBJ2-1	TRBV5-5	NA	TGTGCCAGCAGCTTATTAGCTTGGGCCGATGAGCAGTTCTTC	CASSLLAWADEQFF
NA	TRBJ2-7	TRBV29-1	many	TGCAGCGCTGCCGGGATTGGGACCTACGAGCAGTACTTC	CSAAGIGTYEQYF
TRBD2	TRBJ2-7	TRBV19	NA	TGTGCCAGTAGAACTAGCGGGAGCGGATACGAGCAGTACTTC	CASRTSGSGYEQYF
TRBD1	TRBJ1-5	TRBV2	NA	TGTGCCAGCAGCGGGACAGGGGGCGCTGATCAGCCCCAGCATTTT	CASSGTGGADQPQHF
NA	TRBJ2-7	TRBV11-2	many	TGTGCCAGCGGGACGATCGGGGGTCCCTACGAGCAGTACTTC	CASGTIGGPYEQYF
NA	TRBJ1-1	TRBV7-9	many	TGTGCCAGCAGCCAGGACCCAGGGACTGAAGCTTTCTTT	CASSQDPGTEAFF
NA	TRBJ2-1	TRBV9	many	TGTGCCAGCGGGCGTGGCAGGGAGAGCTTCAATGAGCAGTTCTTC	CASGRGRESFNEQFF
NA	TRBJ2-1	TRBV11-1	many	TGTGCCAGCGCCCACCGACAGATTTACAATGAGCAGTTCTTC	CASAHRQIYNEQFF